These 13 T cell receptor beta chains were sequenced from one sample in a study of blood T cell repertoires in COVID-19. Profiling relied on immunoSEQ multiplex PCR, and the TCRdb table lists in-frame clones only, not all of them. The repertoire consists of fewer than 500,000 clones, with roughly 89% occurring once and the leading ten covering under 1.5%. Sequenced sample: peripheral blood. Receptor source: a woman aged 25 to 39 with active or convalescent COVID-19.

The chain joins TRBV18 to TRBJ1-3, with D perhaps TRBD1 (5 bases). CDR1 KGHSH and CDR2 LQKENI come from the germline V gene. This CDR3 has 13 amino acids. Trimming stripped 3 bases from V and 8 bases from J, with 11 bases between. The DNA for the CDR3 is TGTGCCAGCTCACCGGGGCTAGGTGACACCATATATTTT. This codes for CASSPGLGDTIYF.

The chain uses TRBV27 and TRBJ1-2, with TRBD1 matching 7 bases. This CDR3 comprises 12 residues. The junction had 5 bases not matched to a gene; V was cut back by 4 bases and J by 9 bases. Per the germline V gene, CDR1 is MNHEY and CDR2 is SMNVEV (reference sequence). CDR3 DNA: TGTGCCAGCAGTTCCCCGACAGGGAGCTACACCTTC. Translated, it gives CASSSPTGSYTF.

The J gene is TRBJ1-1, the V gene TRBV29-1; a possible D gene is TRBD1 (6 bases). The length of the CDR3 is 11 residues. Germline CDR1 is SQVTM and CDR2 is ANQGSEA. V was pared by 7 bases and J by 1 base, with 7 bases between. The CDR3 reads CSGRGNTEAFF. DNA for the CDR3: TGCAGCGGCAGGGGGAACACTGAAGCTTTCTTT. The full variable domain, in which reference TRBV29-1 and TRBJ1-1 provide the parts outside the CDR3, is SAVISQKPSRDICQRGTSLTIQCQVDSQVTMMFWYRQQPGQSLTLIATANQGSEATYESGFVIDKFPISRPNLTFSTLTVSNMSPEDSSIYLCSGRGNTEAFFGQGTRLTVV.

The genes are TRBV5-4 and TRBJ2-5, with TRBD2 matching over 11 bases. V dropped 4 bases and J dropped 3; count of bases not matched to a gene: 5. CDR1 is SGHNT and CDR2 is YYREEE in the germline V gene (reference sequence). The CDR3 loop spans 15 amino acids. The CDR3 reads CASSPGLAEKETQYF. In nucleotides, the CDR3 is TGTGCCAGCAGCCCGGGACTAGCGGAAAAAGAGACCCAGTACTTC.

The chain employs TRBV7-2 and TRBJ2-7; 10 nucleotides align to TRBD1. The J segment lost 4 bases and the V segment lost 0 bases, leaving 3 bases of the junction unmatched. CDR1 and CDR2 from the germline V gene are SGHTA and FQGNSA. The CDR3 extends over 15 amino acids. CDR3 nucleotides: TGTGCCAGCAGCTTAGCGGGGACAGGGGCGTACGAGCAGTACTTC. Its protein is CASSLAGTGAYEQYF.

The chain is built from TRBV5-1 and TRBJ2-7; the match to TRBD1 covers 7 bases. The V gene end was trimmed by 0 bases and the J gene end by 5 bases; junction bases not matched to a gene: 5. CDR3 size: 14 residues. CDR1 SGHRS and CDR2 YFSETQ come from the germline V gene. CDR3 coding DNA: TGCGCCAGCAGCTTGGGGCAGGGGGAGAACGAGCAGTACTTC. Encoded protein: CASSLGQGENEQYF.

V usage is TRBV4-1 and J usage is TRBJ2-1; 9 bases fit TRBD1. CDR1 MGHRA and CDR2 YSYEKL come from the germline V gene. The V gene end was trimmed by 1 base and the J gene end by 3 bases; junction bases not matched to a gene: 4. CDR3 length: 16 amino acids. The CDR3 sequence: CASSQAVTGGYNEQFF. CDR3 bases: TGCGCCAGCAGCCAAGCTGTGACAGGGGGCTACAATGAGCAGTTCTTC.

The rearrangement joins TRBV27 to TRBJ1-5, with TRBD1 as a possible D gene (5 bases). This CDR3 contains 16 residues. Deletions cut 5 bases from V and 2 bases from J, with 16 bases between. In germline, CDR1 is MNHEY, CDR2 SMNVEV (reference sequence). CDR3 nucleotide sequence: TGTGCCAGCAGTCCTCGGGGATGGGGGGGCAATCAGCCCCAGCATTTT. Its protein product is CASSPRGWGGNQPQHF.

This sequence joins TRBV5-1 and TRBJ2-5, with a weak D call TRBD2 (5 bases). Trimming cost V 0 bases and J 5 bases, with 11 bases left between them. The CDR3 is 14 amino acids. CDR1 and CDR2 from the germline V gene are SGHRS and YFSETQ. The CDR3 loop is CASSLEAVAETQYF. The CDR3, as DNA: TGCGCCAGCAGCTTGGAAGCGGTGGCGGAGACCCAGTACTTC.

This clone has a handful of counts. The chain recombines TRBV3-1 (or the pseudogene TRBV3-2) with TRBJ1-3, with D perhaps TRBD1 (6 bases). Germline CDR1 LGHDT, CDR2 YNNKEL (reference sequence). Trimming pared 2 bases from V and 3 bases from J, leaving 17 bases between. The CDR3 runs 17 residues. CDR3 amino acids: CASSQLRLGHFGNTIYF. CDR3 bases: TGTGCCAGCAGCCAACTGCGCCTGGGACATTTTGGAAACACCATATATTTT.

In nucleotides, the CDR3 is TGCAGCGTTGAAGGGACAGCCTTCTATGGCTACACCTTC. It yields the protein CSVEGTAFYGYTF. This chain links TRBV29-1 with TRBJ1-2, with D perhaps TRBD1 (6 bases). V was clipped by 1 base and J by 4 bases, with 10 bases between them. Germline CDR1 and CDR2: SQVTM and ANQGSEA. This CDR3 contains 13 residues.

The gene calls are TRBV19 and TRBJ1-1, with D possibly TRBD1 on 6 matching bases. The CDR3 runs to 14 residues. V gave up 6 bases and J gave up 4 bases, with 15 bases separating them. From germline, CDR1 is LNHDA and CDR2 SQIVND (reference sequence). CDR3 amino acids: CASSQGIAGTEAFF. For the CDR3, the DNA is TGTGCCAGTAGCCAGGGGATCGCGGGCACTGAAGCTTTCTTT.

This chain links TRBV27 with TRBJ1-1, with 7 bases aligning to TRBD1. This CDR3 has 14 amino acids. The junction had 8 bases not matched to a gene; V was cut back by 7 bases and J by 3 bases. The V gene's germline CDR1 is MNHEY and CDR2 SMNVEV (reference sequence). CDR3 sequence: CASTERGPHTEAFF. For the CDR3, the DNA is TGTGCCAGCACTGAAAGGGGGCCTCACACTGAAGCTTTCTTT.